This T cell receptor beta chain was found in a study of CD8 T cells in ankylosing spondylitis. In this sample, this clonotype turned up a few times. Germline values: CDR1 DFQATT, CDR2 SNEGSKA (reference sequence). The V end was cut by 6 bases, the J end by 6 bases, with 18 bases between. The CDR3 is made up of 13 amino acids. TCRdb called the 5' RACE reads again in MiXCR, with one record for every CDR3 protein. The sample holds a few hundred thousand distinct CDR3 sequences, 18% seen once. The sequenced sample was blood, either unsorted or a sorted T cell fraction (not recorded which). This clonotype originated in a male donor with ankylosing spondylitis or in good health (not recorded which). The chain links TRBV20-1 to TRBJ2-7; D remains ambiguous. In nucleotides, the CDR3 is TGCAGTGCAACCCTCCTTGGGTCAGGCGAGCAGTACTTC. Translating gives CSATLLGSGEQYF.